This T cell receptor beta chain was obtained from a study of OX40 agonist ivuxolimab in advanced cancers. For the study at large: Therapy given before enrollment (anti-PD-1, anti-PD-L1 or anti-CTLA-4) was allowed, and over 35% had some.

With 6 bases clipped from V and 4 bases from J, the junction kept 2 bases outside the gene matches. This CDR3 region has 14 residues. Germline CDR1 and CDR2: SNHLY and FYNNEI. Profiling relied on immunoSEQ multiplex PCR, and the TCRdb table lists in-frame clones only, not all of them. The table records under 40,000 clones, 80% to 85% of them present only once. This receptor was obtained from an adult with an advanced solid tumor such as melanoma, head and neck, liver or kidney cancer. This rearrangement joins TRBV2 to TRBJ2-7; TRBD2 aligns across 14 bases. Here the sequenced sample was CD4+ or CD8+ T cells sorted from blood, taken in a trial of the OX40 agonist ivuxolimab. The CDR3: CASRGTSGSYEQYF. In DNA form, the CDR3 reads TGTGCCAGCAGAGGGACTAGCGGGAGTTACGAGCAGTACTTC.